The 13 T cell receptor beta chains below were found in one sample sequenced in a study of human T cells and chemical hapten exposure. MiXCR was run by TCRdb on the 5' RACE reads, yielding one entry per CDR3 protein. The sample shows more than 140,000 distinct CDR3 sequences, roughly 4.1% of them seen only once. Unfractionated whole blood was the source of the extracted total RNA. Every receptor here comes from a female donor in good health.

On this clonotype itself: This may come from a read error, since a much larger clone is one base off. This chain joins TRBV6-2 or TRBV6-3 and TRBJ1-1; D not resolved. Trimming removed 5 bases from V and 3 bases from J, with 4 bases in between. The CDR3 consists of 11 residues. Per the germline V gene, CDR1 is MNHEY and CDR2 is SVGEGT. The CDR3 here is CASSRDTEAFF. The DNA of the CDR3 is TGTGCCAGCAGTCGGGACACTGAAGCTTTCTTT.

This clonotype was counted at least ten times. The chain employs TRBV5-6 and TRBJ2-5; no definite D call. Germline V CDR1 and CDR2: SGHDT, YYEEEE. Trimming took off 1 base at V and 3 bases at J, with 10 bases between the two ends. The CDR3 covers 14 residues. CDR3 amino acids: CASSLFTTEETQYF. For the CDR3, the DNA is TGTGCCAGCAGCTTGTTTACAACAGAAGAGACCCAGTACTTC. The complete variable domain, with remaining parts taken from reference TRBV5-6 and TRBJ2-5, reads DAGVTQSPTHLIKTRGQQVTLRCSPKSGHDTVSWYQQALGQGPQFIFQYYEEEERQRGNFPDRFSGHQFPNYSSELNVNALLLGDSALYLCASSLFTTEETQYFGPGTRLLVL.

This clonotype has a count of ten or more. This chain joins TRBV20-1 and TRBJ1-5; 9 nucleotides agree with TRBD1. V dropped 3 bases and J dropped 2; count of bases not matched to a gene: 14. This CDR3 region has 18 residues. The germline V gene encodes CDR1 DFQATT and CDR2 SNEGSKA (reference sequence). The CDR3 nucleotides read TGCAGTGCTAGTCGGGGACAGGGCCCCCAGGGGGGCAATCAGCCCCAGCATTTT. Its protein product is CSASRGQGPQGGNQPQHF.

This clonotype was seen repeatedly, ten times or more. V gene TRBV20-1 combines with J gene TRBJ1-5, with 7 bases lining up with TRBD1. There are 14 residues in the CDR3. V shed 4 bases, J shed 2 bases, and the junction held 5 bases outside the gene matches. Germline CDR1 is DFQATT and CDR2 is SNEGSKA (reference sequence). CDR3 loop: CSANPGGGNQPQHF. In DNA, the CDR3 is TGCAGTGCTAACCCAGGGGGGGGCAATCAGCCCCAGCATTTT.

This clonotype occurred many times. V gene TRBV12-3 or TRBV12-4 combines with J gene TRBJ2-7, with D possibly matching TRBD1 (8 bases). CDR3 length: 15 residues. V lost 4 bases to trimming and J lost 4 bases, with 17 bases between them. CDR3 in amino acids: CASSSQGGIKYEQYF. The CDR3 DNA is TGTGCCAGCAGTTCACAGGGGGGGATCAAGTACGAGCAGTACTTC.

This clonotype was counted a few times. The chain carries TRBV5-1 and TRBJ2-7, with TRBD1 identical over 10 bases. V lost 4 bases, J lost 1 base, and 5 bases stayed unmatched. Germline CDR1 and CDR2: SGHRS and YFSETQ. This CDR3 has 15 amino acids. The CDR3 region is CASSLGTGASYEQYF. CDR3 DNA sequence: TGCGCCAGCAGCCTGGGGACAGGGGCATCCTACGAGCAGTACTTC.

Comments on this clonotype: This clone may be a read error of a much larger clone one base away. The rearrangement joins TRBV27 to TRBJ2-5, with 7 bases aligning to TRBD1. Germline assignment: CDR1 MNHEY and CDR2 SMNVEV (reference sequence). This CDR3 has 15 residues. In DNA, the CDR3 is TGTGCCAGCAGTTTAGGGGACAGAGATCAAGAGACCCGGTACTTC. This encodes CASSLGDRDQETRYF.

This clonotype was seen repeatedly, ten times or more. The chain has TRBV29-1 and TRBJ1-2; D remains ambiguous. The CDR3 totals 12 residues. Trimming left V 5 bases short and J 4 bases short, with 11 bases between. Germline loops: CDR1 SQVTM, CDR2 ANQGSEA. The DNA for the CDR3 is TGCAGCGTTAGATCTGAATTCTATGGCTACACCTTC. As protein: CSVRSEFYGYTF.

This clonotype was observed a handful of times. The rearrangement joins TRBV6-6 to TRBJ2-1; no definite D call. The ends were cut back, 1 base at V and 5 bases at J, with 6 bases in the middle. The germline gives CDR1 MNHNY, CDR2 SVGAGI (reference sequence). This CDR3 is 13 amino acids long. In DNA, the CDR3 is TGTGCCAGCAGTTACTACAGAGACAATGAGCAGTTCTTC. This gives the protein CASSYYRDNEQFF.

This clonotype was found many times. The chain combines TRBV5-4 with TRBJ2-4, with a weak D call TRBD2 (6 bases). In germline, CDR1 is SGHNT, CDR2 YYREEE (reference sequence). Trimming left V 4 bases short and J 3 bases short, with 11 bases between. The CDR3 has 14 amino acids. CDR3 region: CASSRDFHKNIQYF. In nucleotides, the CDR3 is TGTGCCAGCAGCCGGGACTTCCACAAAAACATTCAGTACTTC.

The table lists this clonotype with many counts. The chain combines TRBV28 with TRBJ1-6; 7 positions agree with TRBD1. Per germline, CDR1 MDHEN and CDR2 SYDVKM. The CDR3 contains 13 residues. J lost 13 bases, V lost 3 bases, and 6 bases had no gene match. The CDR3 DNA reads TGTGCCAGCAGTTTTCCCTCAGGGGGGCCCCTCCACTTT. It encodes CASSFPSGGPLHF. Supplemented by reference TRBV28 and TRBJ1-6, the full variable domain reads DVKVTQSSRYLVKRTGEKVFLECVQDMDHENMFWYRQDPGLGLRLIYFSYDVKMKEKGDIPEGYSVSREKKERFSLILESASTNQTSMYLCASSFPSGGPLHFGNGTRLTVT.

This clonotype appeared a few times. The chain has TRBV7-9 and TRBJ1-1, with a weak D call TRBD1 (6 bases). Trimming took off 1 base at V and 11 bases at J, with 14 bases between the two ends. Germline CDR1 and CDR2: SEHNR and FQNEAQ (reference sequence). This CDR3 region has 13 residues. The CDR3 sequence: CASSLESGRGAFF. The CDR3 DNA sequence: TGTGCCAGCAGCTTAGAAAGCGGAAGGGGGGCTTTCTTT.

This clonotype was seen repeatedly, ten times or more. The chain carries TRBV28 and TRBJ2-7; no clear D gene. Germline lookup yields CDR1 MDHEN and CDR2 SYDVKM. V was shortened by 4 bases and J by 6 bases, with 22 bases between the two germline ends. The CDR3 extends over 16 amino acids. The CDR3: CASSSYGPLKGSEQYF. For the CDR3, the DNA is TGTGCCAGCAGTTCCTACGGCCCGCTAAAGGGTTCCGAGCAGTACTTC.